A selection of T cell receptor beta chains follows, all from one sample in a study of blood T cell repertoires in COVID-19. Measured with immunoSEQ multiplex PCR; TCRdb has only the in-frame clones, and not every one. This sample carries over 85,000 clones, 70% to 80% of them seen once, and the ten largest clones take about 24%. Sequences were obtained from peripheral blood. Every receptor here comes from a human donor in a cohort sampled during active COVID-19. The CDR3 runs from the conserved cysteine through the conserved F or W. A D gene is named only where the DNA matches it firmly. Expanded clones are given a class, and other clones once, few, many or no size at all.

CASSEEGLYSQGLGGYTF	TGTGCCAGCAGTGAAGAAGGCCTCTATAGCCAGGGTTTGGGTGGCTACACCTTC	TRBV6-1	.	.	TRBJ1-2
CASSLNPGQATYEQYF	TGTGCCAGCAGCCTCAACCCGGGACAGGCGACCTACGAGCAGTACTTC	TRBV5-5	.	TRBD1	TRBJ2-7
CSAQGRGGYTF	TGCAGCGCCCAAGGGCGGGGTGGCTACACCTTC	TRBV29-1	.	.	TRBJ1-2
CASSLEGGDEQFF	TGCGCCAGCAGCTTGGAGGGAGGCGATGAGCAGTTCTTC	TRBV5-1	.	.	TRBJ2-1
CASSRPGGREYEQYF	TGTGCCAGCAGCCGTCCGGGCGGGAGGGAATACGAGCAGTACTTC	TRBV7-6	.	TRBD2	TRBJ2-7
CASTGQDGLSIRDELFF	TGTGCCAGCACTGGACAGGATGGACTTTCTATAAGGGATGAGCTGTTTTTT	TRBV2	.	TRBD1	TRBJ2-2
CASTATVSYTF	TGTGCCAGCACCGCGACAGTTAGCTACACCTTC	TRBV7-9	few	.	TRBJ1-2
CASSRNRAQGYQETQYF	TGTGCCAGCAGCCGAAACAGGGCTCAGGGCTACCAAGAGACCCAGTACTTC	TRBV4-2	.	.	TRBJ2-5
CASSQSKGGPGQPQHF	TGCGCCAGCAGTCAATCCAAGGGCGGGCCGGGGCAGCCCCAGCATTTT	TRBV23-1	.	.	TRBJ1-5
CASSIVGDRPNEQFF	TGTGCCAGTAGTATAGTTGGGGACAGACCTAATGAGCAGTTCTTC	TRBV19	few	TRBD1	TRBJ2-1
CASSQDRLAGGETQYF	TGCGCCAGCAGCCAAGATAGGCTAGCGGGAGGAGAGACCCAGTACTTC	TRBV4-3	.	TRBD2	TRBJ2-5
CASTSPGVAEQYF	TGCGCCAGCACCTCCCCCGGGGTAGCCGAGCAGTACTTC	TRBV5-1	.	.	TRBJ2-7
CASSRTGSGGYTF	TGTGCCAGCTCACGCACGGGGAGCGGTGGCTACACCTTC	TRBV18	.	.	TRBJ1-2
CASSYAGGEPQHF	TGTGCCAGCAGTTACGCCGGAGGAGAGCCCCAGCATTTT	TRBV6-6	.	.	TRBJ1-5
CASSVGGVANYGYTF	TGTGCCAGCAGCGTAGGGGGGGTGGCTAACTATGGCTACACCTTC	TRBV9	few	.	TRBJ1-2
CASSFSVAENGYTF	TGCGCCAGCAGCTTCTCCGTGGCAGAAAATGGCTACACCTTC	TRBV5-1	.	.	TRBJ1-2
CASSLSGSGRNEQFF	TGTGCCAGCAGCTTGAGCGGGAGTGGGAGGAATGAGCAGTTCTTC	TRBV7-2	.	TRBD2	TRBJ2-1
CASSLGQLGEQYF	TGCGCCAGCAGCTTGGGACAGTTGGGAGAGCAGTACTTC	TRBV5-1	few	.	TRBJ2-7
CSASGGDTEAFF	TGCAGCGCCTCAGGGGGAGACACTGAAGCTTTCTTT	TRBV29-1	.	TRBD1	TRBJ1-1
CASSPGSNSPLHF	TGTGCCAGCAGCCCCGGTTCCAATTCACCCCTCCACTTT	TRBV11-2	few	.	TRBJ1-6
CASSPNPTTGGNTEAFF	TGTGCCAGCAGCCCTAACCCCACGACAGGGGGGAACACTGAAGCTTTCTTT	TRBV7-9	.	TRBD1	TRBJ1-1
CSASSAGVSDTQYF	TGCAGTGCTAGTTCAGCGGGAGTGTCAGATACGCAGTATTTT	TRBV20-1	.	TRBD2	TRBJ2-3
CSVQGSYEQYF	TGCAGCGTGCAGGGGTCCTACGAGCAGTACTTC	TRBV29-1	.	.	TRBJ2-7
CASSQDRDRGDYEQYF	TGCGCCAGCAGCCAAGATAGGGACAGGGGGGACTACGAGCAGTACTTC	TRBV4-1	.	TRBD1	TRBJ2-7
CASSGTVQETQYF	TGTGCCAGCAGCGGGACAGTACAAGAGACCCAGTACTTC	TRBV13	.	TRBD1	TRBJ2-5
CASSLTSGIYETQYF	TGCGCCAGCAGCTTGACTAGCGGGATTTACGAGACCCAGTACTTC	TRBV5-1	.	TRBD2	TRBJ2-5
CASSPQGQGVEAFF	TGTGCCAGCTCACCACAAGGACAGGGGGTTGAAGCTTTCTTT	TRBV18	once	TRBD1	TRBJ1-1
CASTAGTSGYEQYF	TGTGCCAGCACCGCCGGGACTAGCGGTTACGAGCAGTACTTC	TRBV28	many	TRBD2	TRBJ2-7
CASSQEEASYNEQFF	TGTGCCAGCAGCCAAGAGGAGGCCTCCTACAATGAGCAGTTCTTC	TRBV4-2	few	.	TRBJ2-1
CASGNLGGSTDTQYF	TGTGCCAGCGGGAACCTGGGAGGGAGCACAGATACGCAGTATTTT	TRBV2	.	TRBD2	TRBJ2-3
CASSEVPGENEKLFF	TGTGCCAGCAGTGAAGTCCCAGGGGAAAATGAAAAACTGTTTTTT	TRBV6-1	.	.	TRBJ1-4
CSVRQSSYNEQFF	TGCAGCGTAAGACAGAGCTCCTACAATGAGCAGTTCTTC	TRBV29-1	.	.	TRBJ2-1
CASSNRRTGYNEQFF	TGTGCCAGTAGTAACAGACGGACAGGCTACAATGAGCAGTTCTTC	TRBV19	.	TRBD1	TRBJ2-1
CASRDRETQPQHF	TGTGCCAGCAGAGACAGGGAGACTCAGCCCCAGCATTTT	TRBV28	.	TRBD1	TRBJ1-5
CASRRDYFNEQFF	TGTGCCAGCAGAAGGGACTATTTCAATGAGCAGTTCTTC	TRBV6-5	.	TRBD2	TRBJ2-1
CASSALEGGTSGTEAFF	TGTGCCAGCAGCGCGCTGGAAGGGGGCACGAGCGGAACTGAAGCTTTCTTT	TRBV9	.	TRBD1	TRBJ1-1
CASSLQGASTGELFF	TGCGCCAGCAGCTTACAGGGGGCTAGCACCGGGGAGCTGTTTTTT	TRBV5-1	few	TRBD1	TRBJ2-2